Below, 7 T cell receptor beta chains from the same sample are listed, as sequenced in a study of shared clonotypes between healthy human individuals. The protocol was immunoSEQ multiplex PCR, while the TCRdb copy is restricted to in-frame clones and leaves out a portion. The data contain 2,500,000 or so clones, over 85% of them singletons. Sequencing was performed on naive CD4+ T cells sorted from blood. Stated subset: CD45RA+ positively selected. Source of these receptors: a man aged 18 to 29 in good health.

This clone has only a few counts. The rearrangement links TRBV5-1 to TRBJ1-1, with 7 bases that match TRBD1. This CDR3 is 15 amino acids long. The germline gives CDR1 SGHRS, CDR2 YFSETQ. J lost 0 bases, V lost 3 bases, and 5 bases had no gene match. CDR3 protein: CASSSGTAMNTEAFF. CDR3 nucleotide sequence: TGCGCCAGCAGCTCGGGGACAGCTATGAACACTGAAGCTTTCTTT.

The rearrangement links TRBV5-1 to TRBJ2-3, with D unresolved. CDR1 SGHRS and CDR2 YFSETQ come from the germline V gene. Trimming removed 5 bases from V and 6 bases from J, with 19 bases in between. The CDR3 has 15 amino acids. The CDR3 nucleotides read TGCGCCAGCAGTTGGGGTTCCGCCGGGTTGGATACGCAGTATTTT. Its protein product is CASSWGSAGLDTQYF.

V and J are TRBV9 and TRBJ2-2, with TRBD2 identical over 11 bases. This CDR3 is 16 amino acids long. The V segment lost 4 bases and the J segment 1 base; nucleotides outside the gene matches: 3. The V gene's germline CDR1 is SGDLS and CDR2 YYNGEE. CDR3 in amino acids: CASSRGLAGNTGELFF. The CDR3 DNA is TGTGCCAGCAGCCGTGGACTAGCGGGGAACACCGGGGAGCTGTTTTTT.

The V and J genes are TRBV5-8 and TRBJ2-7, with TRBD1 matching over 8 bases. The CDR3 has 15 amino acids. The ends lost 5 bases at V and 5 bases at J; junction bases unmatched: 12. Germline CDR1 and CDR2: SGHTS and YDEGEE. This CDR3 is CASRNRGRSLDEQYF. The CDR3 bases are TGTGCCAGCAGAAACAGGGGGAGGTCTTTGGACGAGCAGTACTTC.

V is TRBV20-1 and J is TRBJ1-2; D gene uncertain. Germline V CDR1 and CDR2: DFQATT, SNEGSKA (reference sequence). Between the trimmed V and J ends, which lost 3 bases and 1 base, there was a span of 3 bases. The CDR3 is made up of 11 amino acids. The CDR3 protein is CSARLNYGYTF. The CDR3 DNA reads TGCAGTGCTAGGCTTAACTATGGCTACACCTTC.

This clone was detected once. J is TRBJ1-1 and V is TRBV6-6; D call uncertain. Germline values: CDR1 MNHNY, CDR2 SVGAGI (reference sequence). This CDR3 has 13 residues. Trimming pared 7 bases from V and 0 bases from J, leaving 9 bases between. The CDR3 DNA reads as TGTGCCAGCACCAGCGGGTTGAACACTGAAGCTTTCTTT. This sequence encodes CASTSGLNTEAFF.

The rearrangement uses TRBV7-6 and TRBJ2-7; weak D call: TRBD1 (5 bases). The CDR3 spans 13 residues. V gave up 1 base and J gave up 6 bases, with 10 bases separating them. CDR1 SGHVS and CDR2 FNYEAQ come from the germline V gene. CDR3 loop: CASSLVQGGEQYF. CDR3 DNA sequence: TGTGCCAGCAGCTTAGTTCAGGGCGGCGAGCAGTACTTC.